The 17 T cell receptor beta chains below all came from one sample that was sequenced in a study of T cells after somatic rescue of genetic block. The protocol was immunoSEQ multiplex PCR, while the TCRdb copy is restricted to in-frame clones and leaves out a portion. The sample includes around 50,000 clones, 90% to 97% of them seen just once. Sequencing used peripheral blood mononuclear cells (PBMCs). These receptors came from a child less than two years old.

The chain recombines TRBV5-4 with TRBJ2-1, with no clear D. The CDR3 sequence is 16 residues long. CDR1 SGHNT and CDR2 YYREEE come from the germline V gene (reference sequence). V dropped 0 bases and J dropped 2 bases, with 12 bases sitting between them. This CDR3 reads CASSLDQLRTYNEQFF. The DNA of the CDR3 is TGTGCCAGCAGCTTGGACCAGCTCCGAACCTACAATGAGCAGTTCTTC.

The DNA for the CDR3 is TGCGCCAGCAGCTTGACTTCCGGGACAGGGGATAAGACCCAGTACTTC. As protein: CASSLTSGTGDKTQYF. This sequence joins TRBV5-1 and TRBJ2-5; TRBD1 matches 10 bases. After removal of 1 base from V and 6 bases from J, the junction contained 9 bases not matched to a gene. CDR1 and CDR2 (germline): SGHRS, YFSETQ. The CDR3 has 16 residues. The whole variable domain, filled in from reference TRBV5-1 and TRBJ2-5, reads KAGVTQTPRYLIKTRGQQVTLSCSPISGHRSVSWYQQTPGQGLQFLFEYFSETQRNKGNFPGRFSGRQFSNSRSEMNVSTLELGDSALYLCASSLTSGTGDKTQYFGPGTRLLVL.

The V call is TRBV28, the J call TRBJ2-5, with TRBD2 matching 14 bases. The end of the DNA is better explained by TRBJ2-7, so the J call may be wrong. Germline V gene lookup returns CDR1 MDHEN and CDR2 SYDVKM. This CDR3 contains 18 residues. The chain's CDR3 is CASSPPGTSGSSSYEQYF. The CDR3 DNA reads TGTGCCAGCAGTCCCCCTGGGACTAGCGGGAGCTCCTCCTACGAGCAGTACTTC.

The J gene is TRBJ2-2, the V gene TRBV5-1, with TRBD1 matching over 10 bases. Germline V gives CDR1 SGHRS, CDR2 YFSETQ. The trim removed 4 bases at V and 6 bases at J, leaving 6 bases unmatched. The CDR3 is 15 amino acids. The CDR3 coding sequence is TGCGCCAGCAGCGGCCGGGACAGGGGACCCGGGGAGCTGTTTTTT. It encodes CASSGRDRGPGELFF.

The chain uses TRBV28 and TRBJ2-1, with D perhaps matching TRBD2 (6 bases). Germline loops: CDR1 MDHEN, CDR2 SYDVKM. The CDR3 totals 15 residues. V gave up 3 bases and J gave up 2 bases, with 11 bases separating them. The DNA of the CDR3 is TGTGCCAGCAGTTTTGATTCGGGAGCCTACAATGAGCAGTTCTTC. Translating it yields CASSFDSGAYNEQFF.

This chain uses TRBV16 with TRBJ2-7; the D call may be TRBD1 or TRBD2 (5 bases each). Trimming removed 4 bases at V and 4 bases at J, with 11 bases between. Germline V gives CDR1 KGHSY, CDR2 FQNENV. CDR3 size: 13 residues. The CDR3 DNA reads TGTGCCAGCAGCCTGGGGGAGATATACGAGCAGTACTTC. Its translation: CASSLGEIYEQYF.

CDR3 DNA: TGTGCCAGTAGTATCAGGGGGACCTACGAGCAGTACTTC. Its translation: CASSIRGTYEQYF. This chain uses TRBV19 with TRBJ2-7; 7 positions match TRBD1. Germline CDR1 LNHDA, CDR2 SQIVND (reference sequence). This CDR3 region has 13 residues. V lost 3 bases and J lost 2; bases outside the gene matches: 1. The complete variable domain, with remaining parts taken from reference TRBV19 and TRBJ2-7, reads DGGITQSPKYLFRKEGQNVTLSCEQNLNHDAMYWYRQDPGQGLRLIYYSQIVNDFQKGDIAEGYSVSREKKESFPLTVTSAQKNPTAFYLCASSIRGTYEQYFGPGTRLTVT.

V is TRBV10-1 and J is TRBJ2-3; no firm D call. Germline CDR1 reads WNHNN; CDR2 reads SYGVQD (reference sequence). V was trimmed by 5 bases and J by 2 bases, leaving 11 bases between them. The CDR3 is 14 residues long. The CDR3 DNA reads TGCGCCAGCAGTCGGCGGCAACTCACAGATACGCAGTATTTT. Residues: CASSRRQLTDTQYF.

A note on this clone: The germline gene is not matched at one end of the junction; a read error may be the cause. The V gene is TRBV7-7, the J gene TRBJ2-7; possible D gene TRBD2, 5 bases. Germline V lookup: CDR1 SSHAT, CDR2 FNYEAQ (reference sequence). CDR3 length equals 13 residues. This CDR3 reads CASSLGEGNEQYF. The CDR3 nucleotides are TGTGCTAGCAGCCTGGGAGAGGGAAACGAGCAGTACTTC.

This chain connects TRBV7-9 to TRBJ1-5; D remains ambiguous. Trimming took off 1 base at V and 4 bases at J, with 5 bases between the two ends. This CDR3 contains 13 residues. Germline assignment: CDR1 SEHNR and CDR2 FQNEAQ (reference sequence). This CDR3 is CASSLGKNQPQHF. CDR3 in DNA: TGTGCCAGCAGCTTAGGAAAAAATCAGCCCCAGCATTTT. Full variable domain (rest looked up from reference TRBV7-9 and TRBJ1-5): DTGVSQNPRHKITKRGQNVTFRCDPISEHNRLYWYRQTLGQGPEFLTYFQNEAQLEKSRLLSDRFSAERPKGSFSTLEIQRTEQGDSAMYLCASSLGKNQPQHFGDGTRLSIL.

This chain's CDR3 is CASSFDRDEKLFF. CDR3 bases: TGCGCCAGCAGCTTCGACAGGGATGAAAAACTGTTTTTT. The rearrangement uses TRBV5-1 and TRBJ1-4, with 7 bases lining up with TRBD1. Unmatched junction bases numbered 1, after V lost 2 bases and J lost 6 bases. Germline V gives CDR1 SGHRS, CDR2 YFSETQ. This CDR3 is 13 amino acids long.

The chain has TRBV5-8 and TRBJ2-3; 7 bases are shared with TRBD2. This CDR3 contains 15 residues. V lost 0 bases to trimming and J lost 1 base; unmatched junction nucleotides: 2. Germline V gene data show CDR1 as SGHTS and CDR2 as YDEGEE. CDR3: CASSLEAGRTDTQYF. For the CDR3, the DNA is TGTGCCAGCAGCTTGGAAGCGGGACGCACAGATACGCAGTATTTT.

CDR3 DNA: TGTGCCAGCAGTGAGGCTAGCTGGGACAATGAGCAGTTCTTC. It codes for CASSEASWDNEQFF. The chain has TRBV6-1 and TRBJ2-1; D is possibly TRBD2 (5 bases). The V gene lost 3 bases and the J gene lost 5 bases, with 11 bases spanning the gap. Germline CDR1 MNHNS, CDR2 SASEGT. This CDR3 has 14 amino acids.

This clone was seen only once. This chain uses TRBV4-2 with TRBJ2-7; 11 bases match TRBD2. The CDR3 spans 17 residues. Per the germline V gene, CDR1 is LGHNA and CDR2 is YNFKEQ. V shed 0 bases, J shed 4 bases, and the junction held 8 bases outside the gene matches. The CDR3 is CASSQDFGTSGSYEQYF. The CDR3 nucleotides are TGTGCCAGCAGCCAAGATTTCGGGACTAGCGGATCATACGAGCAGTACTTC.

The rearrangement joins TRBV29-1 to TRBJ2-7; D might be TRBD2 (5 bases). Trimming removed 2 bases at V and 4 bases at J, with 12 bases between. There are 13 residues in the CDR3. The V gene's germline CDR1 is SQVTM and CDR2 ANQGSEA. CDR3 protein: CSVETPSRYEQYF. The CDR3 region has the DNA TGCAGCGTTGAAACGCCTAGCCGATACGAGCAGTACTTC.

CDR3 sequence (DNA): TGTGCCAGCAGCGAGGGTGGGGGTCTACGAAACATTCAGTACTTC. As protein: CASSEGGGLRNIQYF. The chain links TRBV5-6 to TRBJ2-4; D may be TRBD1 or TRBD2 (5 bases each). V was pared by 4 bases and J by 6 bases, with 17 bases between. The CDR3 is made up of 15 amino acids. CDR1 SGHDT and CDR2 YYEEEE come from the germline V gene.

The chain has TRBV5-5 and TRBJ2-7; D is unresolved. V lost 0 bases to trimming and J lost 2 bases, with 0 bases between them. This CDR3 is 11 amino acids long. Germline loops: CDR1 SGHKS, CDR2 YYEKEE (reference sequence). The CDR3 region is CASSLAYEQYF. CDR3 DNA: TGTGCCAGCAGCTTGGCCTACGAGCAGTACTTC.